This TCR beta chain was found in a study of T cell responses to AZD1222 COVID-19 vaccine. Overall study findings and caveats: White British people made up most donors, females outnumbered males, and clonal diversity was possibly underestimated.

TCRdb's copy holds only in-frame clones and misses some; the assay was immunoSEQ multiplex PCR. The sample carries around 75,000 clones, about 88% recorded once. As to this clone: The antigen is not known.

The V gene's germline CDR1 is LGHNT and CDR2 FRNRAP. CDR3 length: 15 residues. Trimming cost V 1 base and J 5 bases, with 14 bases left between them. The material sequenced was peripheral blood, taken on day 0 of AZD1222 vaccination. This sequence originates from an adult in good health. This chain uses TRBV12-5 with TRBJ2-5; D is possibly TRBD2 (6 bases). CDR3 in DNA: TGTGCTAGTGGTTTGGCTTCCGGGAGCTGGGAGACCCAGTACTTC. Translating gives CASGLASGSWETQYF.